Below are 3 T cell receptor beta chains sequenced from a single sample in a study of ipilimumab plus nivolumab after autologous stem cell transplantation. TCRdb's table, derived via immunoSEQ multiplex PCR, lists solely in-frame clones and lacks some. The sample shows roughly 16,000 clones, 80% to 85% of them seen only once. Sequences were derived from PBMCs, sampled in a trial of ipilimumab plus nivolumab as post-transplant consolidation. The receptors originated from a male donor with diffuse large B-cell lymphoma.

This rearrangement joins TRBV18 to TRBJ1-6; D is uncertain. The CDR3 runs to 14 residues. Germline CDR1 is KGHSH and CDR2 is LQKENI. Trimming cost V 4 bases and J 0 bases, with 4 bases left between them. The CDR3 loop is CASSQSSYNSPLHF. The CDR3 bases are TGTGCCAGCTCACAGAGCTCCTATAATTCACCCCTCCACTTT.

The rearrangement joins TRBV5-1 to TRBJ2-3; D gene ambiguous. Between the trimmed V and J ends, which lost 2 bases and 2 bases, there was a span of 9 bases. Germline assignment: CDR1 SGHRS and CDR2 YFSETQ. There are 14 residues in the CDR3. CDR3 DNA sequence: TGCGCCAGCAGCTTACAACCGACCACAGATACGCAGTATTTT. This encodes CASSLQPTTDTQYF.

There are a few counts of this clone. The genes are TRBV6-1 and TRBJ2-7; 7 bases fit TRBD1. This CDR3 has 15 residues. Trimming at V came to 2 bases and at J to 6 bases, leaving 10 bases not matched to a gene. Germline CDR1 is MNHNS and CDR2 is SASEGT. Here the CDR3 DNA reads TGTGCCAGCAGTGAACCGGGACAGAAACAAAGCGAGCAGTACTTC. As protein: CASSEPGQKQSEQYF.